A selection of T cell receptor beta chains follows, all from one sample in a study of CD8+CD57+ T cells in acquired aplastic anemia. Using its own MiXCR run on the reads, TCRdb lists one record per CDR3 protein. This sample yields about 20,000 distinct CDR3 sequences, of which around 40% are seen a single time; around 87% belongs to the top ten. The sequencing input was CD8+CD57+ T cells sorted from PBMCs. The receptor source for this set is a human donor with aplastic anemia. CDR3s include the opening cysteine and the closing phenylalanine or tryptophan. The D gene is left open where the match is weak. Size is omitted from some rows. Given values are once, few, many or a class for expanded clones.

d_call	clone_size	v_call	j_call	cdr3_nt	cdr3_aa
TRBD2	many	TRBV20-1	TRBJ2-1	TGCAGTGCTAGAGCCCCAGCGGGAGTAAGTCGCGAGCAGTTCTTC	CSARAPAGVSREQFF
TRBD2	few	TRBV20-1	TRBJ2-1	TGCAGTGCTAGCTCGGTGACTAGCGGGAGAGTATACAATGAGCAGTTCTTC	CSASSVTSGRVYNEQFF
NA	NA	TRBV29-1	TRBJ2-5	TGCAGCGTAGGAAGCTTTGACAGACGACAAGAGACCCAGTACTTC	CSVGSFDRRQETQYF
NA	NA	TRBV6-6	TRBJ2-7	TGTGCCAGCAGTTACATTGACGGGGCCGAGCAGTACTTT	CASSYIDGAEQYF
NA	NA	TRBV11-2	TRBJ2-7	TGTGCCAGCAGCTCCGGGTCGGGCTTTGAATCCGAGCAGTACTTC	CASSSGSGFESEQYF
TRBD2	many	TRBV20-1	TRBJ2-7	TGCAGTGCTAGAGCTGAGGGACTAGCTTCTTGGGAGCAGTACTTC	CSARAEGLASWEQYF
TRBD2	few	TRBV10-1	TRBJ2-1	TGCGCCAGCAGTGACTCCGGGACTAGCGGGGTCTATGAGCAGTTCTTC	CASSDSGTSGVYEQFF
NA	few	TRBV6-5	TRBJ2-7	TGTGCCAGCAGCCCGCAGGGCTCCTACGAGCAGTACTTC	CASSPQGSYEQYF
TRBD2	once	TRBV20-1	TRBJ2-5	TGCAGTGCTAGAGATCCCCCCGTTAGCGGGACCCTCCGGCAAGAGACCCAGTACTTC	CSARDPPVSGTLRQETQYF
NA	NA	TRBV20-1	TRBJ2-3	TGCAGCGTTAGAGATACCCCGGTTAGCGATACGCAGTATTTT	CSVRDTPVSDTQYF
TRBD2	NA	TRBV20-1	TRBJ2-1	TGCAGTGCTAGTCTTTCGGGAGGCCGCATATGCTTC	CSASLSGGRICF
NA	once	TRBV4-3	TRBJ2-5	TGCGCCAGCAGCCCCCTCGGGGTTGACCTCCAAGAGACCCAGTACTTC	CASSPLGVDLQETQYF
TRBD1	few	TRBV5-5	TRBJ1-6	TGTGCCAGCAGCTTCCGGGACAGGGGTGTCGGTTCACCCCTCCACTTT	CASSFRDRGVGSPLHF
TRBD1	NA	TRBV7-9	TRBJ2-3	TGTGCCAGCAGCCTCACCGGGACAGGGGCGACAGATACGCAGTATTTT	CASSLTGTGATDTQYF
NA	few	TRBV20-1	TRBJ2-3	TGCAGTGCTCTATACGATAGCACAGATACGCAGTATTTT	CSALYDSTDTQYF
TRBD2	few	TRBV2	TRBJ2-3	TGTGCCAGCAGTGACCTAGCGGGGGGGCCGTCGGATACGCAGTATTTT	CASSDLAGGPSDTQYF
TRBD2	medium-sized	TRBV15	TRBJ2-3	TGTGCCACCAGCAGAGGTAGCGGGGGGGCCACAGATACGCAGTATTTT	CATSRGSGGATDTQYF
TRBD2	few	TRBV4-1	TRBJ2-5	TGCGCCAGCAGCCGGACTAGCGGGGGGAATGAAGAGACCCAGTACTTC	CASSRTSGGNEETQYF
TRBD2	NA	TRBV13	TRBJ2-3	TGTGCCAGCAGCTTAGGGACTAGCGGGGGGGCAGATACGCAGTATTTT	CASSLGTSGGADTQYF
NA	few	TRBV7-9	TRBJ2-7	TGTGCCAGCAGCTCAGGGGTTGACGAGCAGTACTTC	CASSSGVDEQYF
NA	many	TRBV6-4	TRBJ1-6	TGTGCCAGCATCACGGACTCGAGCTCCTATAATTCACCCCTCCACTTT	CASITDSSSYNSPLHF
NA	NA	TRBV20-1	TRBJ2-7	TGCAGTGCTAGGGGTTCGTTTGGGGGGGCTGGCATACGGGACGAGCAGTACTTC	CSARGSFGGAGIRDEQYF
NA	NA	TRBV6-1	TRBJ1-5	TGTGCCAGCAGTGAACATGGGGAGAATCAGCCCCAGCATTTT	CASSEHGENQPQHF
NA	few	TRBV5-1	TRBJ1-2	TGCGCCAGCAGCTTGGGTGACAGCTCTGGCTACACCTTC	CASSLGDSSGYTF
NA	NA	TRBV5-1	TRBJ1-6	TGCGCCAGCAACATCCCGGCGGATAATTCACCCCTCCACTTT	CASNIPADNSPLHF
NA	NA	TRBV2	TRBJ2-6	TGTGCCAGCAGTCCTGGGTCGGGAAGCTCTGGGGCCAACGTCCTGACTTTC	CASSPGSGSSGANVLTF
NA	NA	TRBV7-2	TRBJ2-1	TGTGTCAGCAGCTACGGGACTTCCGAGCAGTTCTTC	CVSSYGTSEQFF
TRBD2	NA	TRBV15	TRBJ2-1	TGTGCCACCGGCAGAGTAGCGGGAGCCTACAATGAGCAGTTCTTC	CATGRVAGAYNEQFF
TRBD2	NA	TRBV20-1	TRBJ2-1	TGCAGTGCTATATCCCGGACTAGCGGGAGGACCTTCTACAACGAGCGGTTCTTC	CSAISRTSGRTFYNERFF
NA	NA	TRBV7-6	TRBJ1-2	TGTGCCAGCGGCTCCCTGGACACCAGCTATGGCTACACCTTC	CASGSLDTSYGYTF
TRBD1	few	TRBV24-1	TRBJ1-2	TGTGCCACCAGTGATTGGGGCGGGACAGGGTATGGCTACACCTTC	CATSDWGGTGYGYTF
NA	NA	TRBV4-1	TRBJ2-7	TGCGCCAGCAGCCAGGGGACGTTGAACGAGCAGTACTTC	CASSQGTLNEQYF